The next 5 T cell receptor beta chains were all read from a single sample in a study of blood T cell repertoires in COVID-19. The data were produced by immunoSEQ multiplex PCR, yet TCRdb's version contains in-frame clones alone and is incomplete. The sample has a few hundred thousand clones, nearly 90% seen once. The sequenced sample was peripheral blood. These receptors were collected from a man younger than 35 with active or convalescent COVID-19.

CDR3 DNA sequence: TGTGCCACCACCCAGAGGGGACTAGCGGTAGACAATGAGCAGTTCTTC. Its protein product is CATTQRGLAVDNEQFF. The chain joins TRBV15 to TRBJ2-1, with 11 bases that match TRBD2. Germline loops: CDR1 LNHNV, CDR2 YYDKDF (reference sequence). J was trimmed by 5 bases and V by 7 bases; bases with no gene match: 10. The CDR3 covers 16 residues. The whole variable domain, remainder taken from reference TRBV15 and TRBJ2-1, is DAMVIQNPRYQVTQFGKPVTLSCSQTLNHNVMYWYQQKSSQAPKLLFHYYDKDFNNEADTPDNFQSRRPNTSFCFLDIRSPGLGDTAMYLCATTQRGLAVDNEQFFGPGTRLTVL.

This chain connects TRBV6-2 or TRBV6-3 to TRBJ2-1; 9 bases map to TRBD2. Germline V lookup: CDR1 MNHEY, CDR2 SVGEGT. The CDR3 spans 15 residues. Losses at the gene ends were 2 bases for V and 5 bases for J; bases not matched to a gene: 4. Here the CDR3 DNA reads TGTGCCAGCAGTTACCTAGCGGGACTCGACAATGAGCAGTTCTTC. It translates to CASSYLAGLDNEQFF.

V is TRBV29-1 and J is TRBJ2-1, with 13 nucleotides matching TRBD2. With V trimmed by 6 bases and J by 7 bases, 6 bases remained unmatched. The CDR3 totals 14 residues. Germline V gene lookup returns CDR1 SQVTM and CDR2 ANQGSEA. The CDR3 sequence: CSVHRLAGGNEQFF. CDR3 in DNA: TGCAGCGTCCACCGACTAGCGGGGGGAAATGAGCAGTTCTTC.

The CDR3 sequence is CASSLPPLWGSGTDTQYF. The CDR3 DNA sequence: TGTGCCAGCAGCTTACCCCCCCTTTGGGGCTCTGGCACAGATACGCAGTATTTT. The chain has TRBV7-3 and TRBJ2-3; TRBD1 is a possible D gene (5 bases). The germline V and J ends were trimmed by 2 bases and 1 base, with 19 bases remaining between them. The length of the CDR3 is 18 residues. The germline V gene has CDR1 SGHTA and CDR2 FQGTGA.

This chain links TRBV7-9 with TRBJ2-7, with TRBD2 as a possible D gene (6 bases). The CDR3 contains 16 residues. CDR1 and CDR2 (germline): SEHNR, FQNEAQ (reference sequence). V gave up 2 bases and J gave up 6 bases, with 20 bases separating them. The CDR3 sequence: CASSLTPGGRDSEQYF. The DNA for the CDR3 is TGTGCCAGCAGCTTAACTCCCGGGGGAAGAGACAGCGAGCAGTACTTC.